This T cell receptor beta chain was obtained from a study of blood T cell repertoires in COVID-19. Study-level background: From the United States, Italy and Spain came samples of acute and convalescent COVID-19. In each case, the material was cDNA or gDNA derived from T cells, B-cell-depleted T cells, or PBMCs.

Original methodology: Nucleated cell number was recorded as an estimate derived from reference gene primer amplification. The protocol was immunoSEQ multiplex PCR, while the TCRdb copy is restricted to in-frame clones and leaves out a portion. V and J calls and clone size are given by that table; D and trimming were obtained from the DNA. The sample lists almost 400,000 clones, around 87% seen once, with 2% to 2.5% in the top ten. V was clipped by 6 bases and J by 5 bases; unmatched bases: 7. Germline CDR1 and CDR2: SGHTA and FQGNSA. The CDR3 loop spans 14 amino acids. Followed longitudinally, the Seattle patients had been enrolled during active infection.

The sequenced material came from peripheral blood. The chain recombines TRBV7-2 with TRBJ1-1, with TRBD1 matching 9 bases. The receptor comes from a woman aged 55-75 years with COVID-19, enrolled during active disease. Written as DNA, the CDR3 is TGTGCCAGCAGACTTTCGGGACAGGGAACTGAAGCTTTCTTT. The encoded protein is CASRLSGQGTEAFF.